These T cell receptor beta chains were read from a single sample in a study of T cells in Graves' hyperthyroidism and ophthalmopathy. A single record per CDR3 protein comes from TCRdb applying MiXCR to the multiplex PCR reads. Here the sample spans 600,000 to 650,000 distinct CDR3 sequences, around 20% being singletons. The sequencing sample was made of blood. Source of these receptors: a young man with Graves' ophthalmopathy. CDR3s include the opening cysteine and the closing phenylalanine or tryptophan. Each record gives: D gene, V gene, clone size, J gene, CDR3 DNA, CDR3 protein. A D gene is named only where the DNA matches it firmly. Clone size is not always given. Where it is, it says once, few, many or a class for expanded clones.

>TRBD1|TRBV2|many|TRBJ1-5
TGTGCCTCTTCCTCGGGGACAGAGACCAATCAGCCCCAGCATTTT
CASSSGTETNQPQHF
>-|TRBV5-5|-|TRBJ2-5
TGTGCCAGCAGCATGGTTCAAGAGACCCAGTACTTC
CASSMVQETQYF
>-|TRBV12-3/TRBV12-4|-|TRBJ1-5
TGTGCCAGCAGTGTTGCACAGGGAGGTTTGGGCAATCAGCCCCAGCATTTT
CASSVAQGGLGNQPQHF
>-|TRBV14|-|TRBJ1-2
TGTGCCAGCAGCCAGAAAGTCTATAAGGGGAGGAGGGCCAACTATGGCTACACCTTC
CASSQKVYKGRRANYGYTF
>-|TRBV6-1|few|TRBJ2-6
TGTGCCAGCCGATGGATTTCTGGGGCCAACGTCCTGACTTTC
CASRWISGANVLTF
>-|TRBV9|-|TRBJ2-7
TGTGCCAGCAGCGAGGGTGGTGGGATCTACGAGCAGTACTTC
CASSEGGGIYEQYF
>TRBD1|TRBV11-2|few|TRBJ1-6
TGTGCCAGCAGCTCCTTGCCCATCTTTCGGGGACAGGGAGGTTCACCCCTCCACTTT
CASSSLPIFRGQGGSPLHF
>TRBD2|TRBV28|many|TRBJ2-7
TGTGCCAGCAGTTCAACAGGGGGCTGGGGACTAGCGGGAGGAAGCTCCTACGAGCAGTACTTC
CASSSTGGWGLAGGSSYEQYF
>-|TRBV3-1|few|TRBJ1-2
TGTGCCAGCAGCCAGGGCGGCCAGGCGTATGGCTACACCTTC
CASSQGGQAYGYTF
>-|TRBV24-1|few|TRBJ1-2
TGTGCCACCAGTGATGCGACAGCGAACTATGGCTACACCTTC
CATSDATANYGYTF
>-|TRBV7-2|-|TRBJ1-6
TGTGCCAGCAGATTCCGGGACAAGAGCTATAATTCACCCCTCCACTTT
CASRFRDKSYNSPLHF
>-|TRBV7-6|-|TRBJ1-4
TGTGCCAGCAGCTTAGCGAGTGGGCGTAATGAAAAACTGTTTTTT
CASSLASGRNEKLFF
>-|TRBV18|many|TRBJ2-7
TGTGCCAGCGCCGACCGGGACCAAGAATACGAGCAGTACTTC
CASADRDQEYEQYF
>TRBD2|TRBV5-1|many|TRBJ2-1
TGCGCCAGCAGCTTGGAGGCTAGCGGGTGGTACAATGAGCAGTTCTTC
CASSLEASGWYNEQFF
>TRBD2|TRBV7-2|-|TRBJ2-2
TGTGCCAGCAGCTTAGCCGGAGCGGGAGGGCCCGCCGGGGAGCTGTTTTTT
CASSLAGAGGPAGELFF
>TRBD1|TRBV4-2|once|TRBJ2-2
TGTGCCAGCAGCCAAGGGACAGGGGACACCGGGGAGCTGTTTTTT
CASSQGTGDTGELFF
>-|TRBV7-8|many|TRBJ2-7
TGTGCCAGCAGCCTCGAGAACGAGGGGCAGTACTTC
CASSLENEGQYF
>-|TRBV2|few|TRBJ2-1
TGTGCCCGCGGACAGAGCAATGAGCAGTTCTTC
CARGQSNEQFF
>-|TRBV6-9|-|TRBJ2-6
TGTGCCAGCAGTTACGCAAGCCCTGGGGCCAACGTCCTGACTTTC
CASSYASPGANVLTF
>-|TRBV4-1|few|TRBJ1-5
TGCGCCAGCAGCCAAGAACCGGGGGCGGTTCAGCCCCAGCATTTT
CASSQEPGAVQPQHF
>-|TRBV6-5|-|TRBJ2-7
TGTGCCAGCAGTTACTCGGGGGTAGGGCGCTACGAGCAGTACTTC
CASSYSGVGRYEQYF
>-|TRBV6-2/TRBV6-3|few|TRBJ1-3
TGTGCCAGCAGTTACTCGAGAAGAGGAGGGGTCGGAGGAAACACCATATATTTT
CASSYSRRGGVGGNTIYF
>-|TRBV20-1|-|TRBJ1-5
TGCAGCGTCAGGACAGAAATAAATCAGCCCCAGCATTTT
CSVRTEINQPQHF
>TRBD2|TRBV14|many|TRBJ2-3
TGTGCCAGCAGCCAAGAAGTGGGCGTCAGCGGGAGGAGCACAGATACGCAGTATTTT
CASSQEVGVSGRSTDTQYF
>-|TRBV6-2/TRBV6-3|few|TRBJ2-2
TGTGCCAGCAGTACAACCCCCCGGGGGGCGACCGGGGAGCTGTTTTTT
CASSTTPRGATGELFF
>TRBD1|TRBV4-2|-|TRBJ1-5
TGTGCCAGCAGCGACGACAGGGTTCAGCCCCAGCATTTT
CASSDDRVQPQHF
>TRBD2|TRBV20-1|-|TRBJ2-3
TGCAGTGCTACTGAGCGGGAGAGAGGAGATACGCAGTATTTT
CSATERERGDTQYF
>TRBD2|TRBV28|few|TRBJ2-4
TGTGCCACCTCCCGCTCGGCGGGAGTGGTTGGGAAAAACATTCAGTACTTC
CATSRSAGVVGKNIQYF
>TRBD2|TRBV3-1|few|TRBJ2-5
TGTGCCAGCAGCCAAGGCGGACTAGCGGGAGCCCGGTACCAAGAGACCCAGTACTTC
CASSQGGLAGARYQETQYF
>TRBD1|TRBV6-2/TRBV6-3|-|TRBJ1-6
TGTGCCAGCACTCCGGGACAGGACAGCTCCTATAATTCACCCCTCCACTTT
CASTPGQDSSYNSPLHF
>TRBD2|TRBV5-6|few|TRBJ2-1
TGTGCCAGCAGCTTGCGACGACTAGCGGGAGGCAGCTCCTACAATGAGCAGTTCTTC
CASSLRRLAGGSSYNEQFF
>-|TRBV6-1|many|TRBJ2-7
TGTGCCAGCAGCCGTGCTAGTGGAGGAAAAAGGAACGAGCAGTACTTC
CASSRASGGKRNEQYF
>TRBD1|TRBV5-5|once|TRBJ1-4
TGTGCCAGCAGACAACCGGGACAGGGGGAGAAACTGTTTTTT
CASRQPGQGEKLFF
>-|TRBV11-2|many|TRBJ2-7
TGTGCCAGCAGCTTCATGCGGCCAGGGCCCCACGAGCAGTACTTC
CASSFMRPGPHEQYF
>-|TRBV19|-|TRBJ2-5
TGTGCCAGTAGTATGGGAGCACAAGAGACCCAGTACTTC
CASSMGAQETQYF
>TRBD1|TRBV28|many|TRBJ2-5
TGTGCCAGCAGAGGCCCGGGACAGGGGGAGACCCAGTACTTC
CASRGPGQGETQYF
>TRBD2|TRBV27|many|TRBJ2-7
TGTGCCAGCAGCTGGACTAGCGGGACGTACGAGCAGTACTTC
CASSWTSGTYEQYF
>-|TRBV5-1|few|TRBJ1-1
TGCGCCAGCAGCTTGGATCCGGGAAGGAGTAACACTGAAGCTTTCTTT
CASSLDPGRSNTEAFF
>-|TRBV6-1|-|TRBJ2-7
TGTGCCACCAGCCCACTAGGTTACGAGCAGTACTTC
CATSPLGYEQYF
>-|TRBV27|-|TRBJ2-6
TGTGCCAGCAGGGGTGCGGGGGGGGCCAACGTCCTGACTTTC
CASRGAGGANVLTF
>-|TRBV6-1|-|TRBJ2-7
TGTGCCAGCACCCAACCGGGACTGACCTACGAGCAGTACTTC
CASTQPGLTYEQYF
>-|TRBV30|-|TRBJ2-7
TGTGCCTGGAGTGTAAGAACCCTCAGAACCCTCTACGAGCAGTACTTC
CAWSVRTLRTLYEQYF
>-|TRBV5-1|-|TRBJ2-7
TGCGCCAGCAGCACGATCTCCGCAGGGGCTGCCCGGGGCGAGCAGTACTTC
CASSTISAGAARGEQYF
>-|TRBV28|many|TRBJ1-1
TGTGCCAGCAGTTTGAGAGGCGCATGGACTGAAGCTTTCTTT
CASSLRGAWTEAFF
>TRBD2|TRBV20-1|few|TRBJ2-5
TGCAGTGCTAGATCTCTAGCGGGAGAAATAAGGAGAGAGACCCAGTACTTC
CSARSLAGEIRRETQYF
>TRBD1|TRBV6-1|-|TRBJ2-5
TGTGCCAGCAGTCCACGGACAGGCACTAAATCCCAAGAGACCCAGTACTTC
CASSPRTGTKSQETQYF
>TRBD2|TRBV10-3|few|TRBJ2-3
TGTGCCATCAAGACTAGCGGACCCACAGATACGCAGTATTTT
CAIKTSGPTDTQYF
>TRBD2|TRBV3-1|-|TRBJ2-5
TGTGCCAGCAGGGGCTTCCGGGGGGAAGAGACCCAGTACTTC
CASRGFRGEETQYF
>-|TRBV18|few|TRBJ1-5
TGTGCCAGCTCACCGACGACAGCGCCTGATCAGCCCCAGCATTTT
CASSPTTAPDQPQHF